Reported below is one T cell receptor (beta chain). The data are from a study of blood T cell repertoires in COVID-19. Germline V lookup: CDR1 SGHDT, CDR2 YYEEEE. CDR3 length: 17 amino acids. The V end was cut by 1 base, the J end by 13 bases, with 24 bases between. Clones were read by immunoSEQ multiplex PCR, and TCRdb kept only the in-frame ones, dropping some. The profile shows about 80,000 clones, almost 90% of them singletons. The chain couples TRBV5-6 to TRBJ1-6; a possible D gene is TRBD1 (5 bases). This TCR was recovered from a woman older than 75 with acute or convalescent COVID-19. The sample comprised peripheral blood. The CDR3 protein is CASSLRGAGRSLSPLHF. The CDR3 DNA follows: TGTGCCAGCAGCTTGAGGGGCGCCGGCCGATCTTTGTCTCCCCTCCACTTT.